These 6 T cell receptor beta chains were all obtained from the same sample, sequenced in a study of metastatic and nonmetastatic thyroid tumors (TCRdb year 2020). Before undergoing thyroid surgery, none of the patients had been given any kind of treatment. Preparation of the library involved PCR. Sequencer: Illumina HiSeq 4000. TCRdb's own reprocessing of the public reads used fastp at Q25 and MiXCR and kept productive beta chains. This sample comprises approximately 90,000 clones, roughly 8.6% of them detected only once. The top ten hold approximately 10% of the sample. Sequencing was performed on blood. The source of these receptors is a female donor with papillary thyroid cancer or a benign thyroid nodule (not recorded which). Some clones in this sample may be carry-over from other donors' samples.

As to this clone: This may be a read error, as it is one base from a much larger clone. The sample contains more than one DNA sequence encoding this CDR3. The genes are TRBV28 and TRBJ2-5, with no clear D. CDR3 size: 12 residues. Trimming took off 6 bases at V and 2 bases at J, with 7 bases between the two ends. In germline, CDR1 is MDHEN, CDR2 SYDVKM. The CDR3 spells CASSPTQETQYF. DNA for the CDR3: TGTGCCAGCAGCCCCACGCAAGAGACCCAGTACTTC. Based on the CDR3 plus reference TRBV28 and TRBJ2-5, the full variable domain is DVKVTQSSRYLVKRTGEKVFLECVQDMDHENMFWYRQDPGLGLRLIYFSYDVKMKEKGDIPEGYSVSREKKERFSLILESASTNQTSMYLCASSPTQETQYFGPGTRLLVL.

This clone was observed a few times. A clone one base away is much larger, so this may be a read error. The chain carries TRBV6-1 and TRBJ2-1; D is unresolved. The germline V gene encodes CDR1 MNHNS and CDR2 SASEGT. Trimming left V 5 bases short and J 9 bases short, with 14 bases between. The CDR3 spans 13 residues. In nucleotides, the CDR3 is TGTGCCAGCAGTCCACCAGAGTTGGGTGAGCAGTTCTTC. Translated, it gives CASSPPELGEQFF.

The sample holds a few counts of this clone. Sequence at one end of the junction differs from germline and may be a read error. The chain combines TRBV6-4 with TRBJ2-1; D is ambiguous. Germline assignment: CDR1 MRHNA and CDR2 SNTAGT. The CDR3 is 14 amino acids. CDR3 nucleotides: TGTGCCAGCAGACCCACACTGGGCCTAAATGAACAGTTCTTC. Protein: CASRPTLGLNEQFF.

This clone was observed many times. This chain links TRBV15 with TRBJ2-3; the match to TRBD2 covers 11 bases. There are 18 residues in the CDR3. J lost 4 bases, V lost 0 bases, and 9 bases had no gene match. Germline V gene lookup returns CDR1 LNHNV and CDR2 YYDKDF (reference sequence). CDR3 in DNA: TGTGCCACCAGCAGAGATCTTGTTAGCGGGGGGGCCGCAGATACGCAGTATTTT. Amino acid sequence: CATSRDLVSGGAADTQYF.

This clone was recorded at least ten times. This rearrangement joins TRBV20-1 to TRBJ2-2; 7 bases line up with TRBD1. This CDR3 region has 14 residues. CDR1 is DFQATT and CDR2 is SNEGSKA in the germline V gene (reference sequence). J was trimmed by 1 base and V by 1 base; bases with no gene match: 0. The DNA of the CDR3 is TGCAGTGCTAGAGGGACAGGGAACACCGGGGAGCTGTTTTTT. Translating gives CSARGTGNTGELFF.

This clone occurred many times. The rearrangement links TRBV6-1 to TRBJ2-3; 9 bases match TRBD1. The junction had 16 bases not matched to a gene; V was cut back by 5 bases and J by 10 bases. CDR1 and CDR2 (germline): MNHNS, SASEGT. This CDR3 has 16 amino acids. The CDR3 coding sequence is TGTGCCAGCAGTCCACAGGGGGCTATACCCACGGGAGCGCAGTATTTT. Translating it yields CASSPQGAIPTGAQYF.